Listed below are T cell receptor beta chains from one sample, sequenced in a study of shared clonotypes between healthy human individuals. Data came from immunoSEQ multiplex PCR; TCRdb stores just in-frame clones and leaves some out. The data hold 450,000 to 500,000 clones, with over 65% observed a single time. Material: PBMCs. The receptors shown here come from a middle-aged woman in good health. Some clones in this sample may be carry-over from other donors' samples. Each CDR3 is given with its conserved first and last residue. The D gene is left open where the match is weak. Clone size is not always given. Where it is, it says once, few, many or a class for expanded clones.

clone size: -
D gene: -
J gene: TRBJ1-4
V gene: TRBV18
CDR3 protein: CASTREANEKLFF
CDR3 DNA: TGTGCCAGCACGCGAGAAGCTAATGAAAAACTGTTTTTT

clone size: -
D gene: -
J gene: TRBJ2-7
V gene: TRBV7-8
CDR3 protein: CASSTTANYEQYF
CDR3 DNA: TGTGCCAGCAGCACGACTGCAAACTACGAGCAGTACTTC

clone size: -
D gene: -
J gene: TRBJ2-1
V gene: TRBV21-1
CDR3 protein: CASSIRLAGNNEQFF
CDR3 DNA: TGTGCCAGCAGCATACGACTAGCGGGGAACAATGAGCAGTTCTTC

clone size: -
D gene: -
J gene: TRBJ2-3
V gene: TRBV6-1
CDR3 protein: CATAFSSVADTQYF
CDR3 DNA: TGTGCCACCGCCTTTTCAAGCGTCGCAGATACGCAGTATTTT

clone size: many
D gene: -
J gene: TRBJ1-1
V gene: TRBV6-5
CDR3 protein: CASSYLGQGIVEAFF
CDR3 DNA: TGTGCCAGCAGTTACCTCGGGCAGGGGATAGTTGAAGCTTTCTTT

clone size: -
D gene: -
J gene: TRBJ2-2
V gene: TRBV7-9
CDR3 protein: CASSPKVGTGELFF
CDR3 DNA: TGTGCCAGCAGTCCCAAGGTCGGCACCGGGGAGCTGTTTTTT

clone size: -
D gene: -
J gene: TRBJ2-5
V gene: TRBV6-1
CDR3 protein: CASSELEETQYF
CDR3 DNA: TGTGCCAGCAGTGAATTGGAGGAGACCCAGTACTTC

clone size: -
D gene: -
J gene: TRBJ1-1
V gene: TRBV2
CDR3 protein: CASSTEEHTEAFF
CDR3 DNA: TGTGCCAGCTCGACAGAAGAGCACACTGAAGCTTTCTTT

clone size: -
D gene: -
J gene: TRBJ2-7
V gene: TRBV29-1
CDR3 protein: CSAKQGSSYEQYF
CDR3 DNA: TGCAGCGCTAAACAGGGATCCTCCTACGAGCAGTACTTC

clone size: -
D gene: -
J gene: TRBJ2-1
V gene: TRBV19
CDR3 protein: CASSIEPDGGKFF
CDR3 DNA: TGTGCCAGTAGTATCGAGCCCGACGGGGGAAAGTTCTTC

clone size: -
D gene: -
J gene: TRBJ2-4
V gene: TRBV5-4
CDR3 protein: CASSFPVGGSKNIQYF
CDR3 DNA: TGTGCCAGCAGCTTTCCCGTTGGGGGCTCAAAAAACATTCAGTACTTC

clone size: -
D gene: -
J gene: TRBJ2-3
V gene: TRBV9
CDR3 protein: CASSYGSLYTDTQYF
CDR3 DNA: TGTGCCAGCAGCTATGGCTCCCTATACACAGATACGCAGTATTTT

clone size: -
D gene: -
J gene: TRBJ2-7
V gene: TRBV5-1
CDR3 protein: CASSPGTSPEQYF
CDR3 DNA: TGCGCCAGCAGCCCCGGGACATCCCCCGAGCAGTACTTC

clone size: -
D gene: TRBD2
J gene: TRBJ2-5
V gene: TRBV28
CDR3 protein: CASSPTGGYQETQYF
CDR3 DNA: TGTGCCAGCAGCCCTACGGGGGGGTACCAAGAGACCCAGTACTTC

clone size: -
D gene: -
J gene: TRBJ1-3
V gene: TRBV11-2
CDR3 protein: CASRSSGNTIYF
CDR3 DNA: TGTGCCAGCCGGAGCTCTGGAAACACCATATATTTT

clone size: -
D gene: TRBD1
J gene: TRBJ1-1
V gene: TRBV28
CDR3 protein: CASRGTGRGTEAFF
CDR3 DNA: TGTGCCAGCAGGGGGACAGGGCGTGGAACTGAAGCTTTCTTT

clone size: -
D gene: -
J gene: TRBJ1-1
V gene: TRBV6-5
CDR3 protein: CASSPQKNTEAFF
CDR3 DNA: TGTGCCAGCAGCCCACAGAAGAACACTGAAGCTTTCTTT

clone size: -
D gene: TRBD1
J gene: TRBJ1-2
V gene: TRBV5-1
CDR3 protein: CASSPGGYDYGYTF
CDR3 DNA: TGCGCCAGCAGTCCAGGGGGCTACGACTATGGCTACACCTTC

clone size: few
D gene: -
J gene: TRBJ1-2
V gene: TRBV2
CDR3 protein: CANSQDYGYTF
CDR3 DNA: TGTGCCAACTCACAAGACTATGGCTACACCTTC

clone size: -
D gene: -
J gene: TRBJ2-3
V gene: TRBV14
CDR3 protein: CASSRGPGAQYF
CDR3 DNA: TGTGCCAGCAGCCGAGGACCGGGGGCGCAGTATTTT

clone size: once
D gene: TRBD1
J gene: TRBJ2-1
V gene: TRBV5-1
CDR3 protein: CASSPGQGDYNEQFF
CDR3 DNA: TGCGCCAGCAGCCCAGGACAGGGGGACTACAATGAGCAGTTCTTC